The T cell receptor (beta chain) under discussion was sequenced for a study of beta chain features in type 1 diabetes. Study-wide findings and caveats: Shortening that was moderate but significant affected the TCRB CDR3s of Type 1 diabetes patients in all four CD4+ subsets.

Isolated RNA was reverse transcribed in full, so expressed TCRB transcripts were sequenced. The data were produced by immunoSEQ multiplex PCR, yet TCRdb's version contains in-frame clones alone and is incomplete. Among hundreds of thousands of clones, about a tenth were seen once, and the ten largest hold roughly 0.017%. Turning to this clone: Its antigen remains unknown.

Between the trimmed V and J ends, which lost 4 bases and 7 bases, there was a span of 11 bases. Per the germline V gene, CDR1 is SEHNR and CDR2 is FQNEAQ (reference sequence). This CDR3 has 13 amino acids. The rearrangement links TRBV7-9 to TRBJ1-5, with a tentative D call TRBD1 (5 bases). Sequencing input: naive CD4+ T cells from blood. This clonotype originated in a man aged 30 to 45 with type 1 diabetes. The CDR3 sequence: CASSSQGPQPQHF. The CDR3 DNA reads as TGTGCCAGCAGCTCTCAGGGTCCCCAGCCCCAGCATTTT. The entire variable domain, with the rest obtained from reference TRBV7-9 and TRBJ1-5, is as follows: DTGVSQNPRHKITKRGQNVTFRCDPISEHNRLYWYRQTLGQGPEFLTYFQNEAQLEKSRLLSDRFSAERPKGSFSTLEIQRTEQGDSAMYLCASSSQGPQPQHFGDGTRLSIL.